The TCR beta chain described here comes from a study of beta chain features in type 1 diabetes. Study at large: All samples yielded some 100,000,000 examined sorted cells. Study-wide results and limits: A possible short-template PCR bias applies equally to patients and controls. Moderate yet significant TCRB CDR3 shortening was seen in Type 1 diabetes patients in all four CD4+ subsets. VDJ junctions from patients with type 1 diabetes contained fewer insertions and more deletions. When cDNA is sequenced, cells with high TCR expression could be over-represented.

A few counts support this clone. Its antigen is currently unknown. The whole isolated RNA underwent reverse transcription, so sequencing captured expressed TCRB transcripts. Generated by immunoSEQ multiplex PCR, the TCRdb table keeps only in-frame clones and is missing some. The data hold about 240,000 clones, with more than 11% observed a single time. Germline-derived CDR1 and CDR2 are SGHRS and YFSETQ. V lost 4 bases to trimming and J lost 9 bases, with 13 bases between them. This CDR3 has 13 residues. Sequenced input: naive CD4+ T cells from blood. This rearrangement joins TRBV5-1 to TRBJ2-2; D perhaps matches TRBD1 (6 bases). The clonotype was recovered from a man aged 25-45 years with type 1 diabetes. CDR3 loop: CASSVNRVRELFF. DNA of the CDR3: TGCGCCAGCAGCGTTAACAGGGTCCGGGAGCTGTTTTTT.